Listed below are T cell receptor beta chains from one sample, sequenced in a study of response to subunit inactivated influenza vaccine. TCRdb ran MiXCR on the RT-PCR reads and lists one entry per CDR3 protein. In the table there are about 700,000 distinct CDR3 sequences, approximately 15% of which are singletons. Specimen: PBMCs from blood, collected 14 days before vaccination. The receptors originated from a man between 50 and 59 years old who received an inactivated influenza vaccine. Both conserved end residues are part of each CDR3. A D gene is named only where the DNA matches it firmly. Only some rows state a clone size, as once, few, many or a class for expanded clones.

V gene	J gene	clone size	D gene	CDR3 length	CDR3 DNA	CDR3 protein
TRBV29-1	TRBJ1-1	NA	NA	11	TGCAGCGTTGTGTTGAGCACTGAAGCTTTCTTT	CSVVLSTEAFF
TRBV25-1	TRBJ2-7	few	TRBD1	13	TGTGCCAGCAGTGAGGGACAGGGCCTTGAGCAGTACTTC	CASSEGQGLEQYF
TRBV2	TRBJ2-6	NA	NA	19	TGTGCCAGCAGTTTATTCGGGGTGTTGGGCAGTTCTGGGGCCAACGTCCTGACTTTC	CASSLFGVLGSSGANVLTF
TRBV12-3/TRBV12-4	TRBJ2-7	few	TRBD1	15	TGTGCCAGCAGATCCTCCGGGACAGGGGCCTACGAGCAGTACTTC	CASRSSGTGAYEQYF
TRBV15	TRBJ2-7	NA	TRBD1	14	TGTGCCACCAGCTTGGGACAGAGGGACTACGAGCAGTACTTC	CATSLGQRDYEQYF
TRBV28	TRBJ2-3	many	NA	14	TGTGCCAGCAGTTTTCTAAGCGGCACAGATACGCAGTATTTT	CASSFLSGTDTQYF
TRBV30	TRBJ2-1	few	NA	11	TGTGCCTGGAGTGGCGGAAATGAGCAGTTCTTC	CAWSGGNEQFF
TRBV12-3/TRBV12-4	TRBJ2-7	NA	TRBD1	14	TGTGCCAGCAGTTCCCGGCAGGGGGCCCCGGAGCAGTACTTC	CASSSRQGAPEQYF
TRBV6-5	TRBJ2-7	few	TRBD1	15	TGTGCCAGCAGTTACTCCGGGACAGGCAACTACGAGCAGTACTTC	CASSYSGTGNYEQYF
TRBV20-1	TRBJ2-1	few	NA	13	TGCAGTGCTAGAGATTCGGGAAACAATGAGCAGTTCTTC	CSARDSGNNEQFF
TRBV19	TRBJ1-5	many	NA	14	TGTGCCAGTCAAAAACAGTGGGGGAATCAGCCCCAGCATTTT	CASQKQWGNQPQHF
TRBV5-1	TRBJ2-3	NA	TRBD1	15	TGCGCCAGCAGCGGTCAGGGGGCGCATATAGATACGCAGTATTTT	CASSGQGAHIDTQYF
TRBV5-4	TRBJ1-6	few	NA	13	TGTGCCAGCAGTGCTGCCTCTTATCAACCCCTCCACTTT	CASSAASYQPLHF
TRBV7-9	TRBJ2-7	many	TRBD1	16	TGTGCCAGCAGCAACTTTGACAGGGGACCCTCCTACGAGCAGTACTTC	CASSNFDRGPSYEQYF
TRBV12-3/TRBV12-4	TRBJ1-6	few	NA	14	TGTGCCAGCACCTCCCGCCGGTATAATTCACCCCTCCACTTT	CASTSRRYNSPLHF
TRBV7-9	TRBJ2-7	NA	NA	14	TGTGCCAGCAGCCGCTCGACAGCCACCCACGAGCAGTACTTC	CASSRSTATHEQYF
TRBV3-1	TRBJ2-5	few	NA	14	TGTGCCAGCAGCCGAGGTCCACGGCAAGAGACCCAGTACTTC	CASSRGPRQETQYF
TRBV28	TRBJ2-5	NA	TRBD2	19	TGTGCCAGCAGCAAGGTGGCGGGAGGGCCCTCTGTTCCTCAAGAGACCCAGTACTTC	CASSKVAGGPSVPQETQYF
TRBV5-1	TRBJ2-3	NA	NA	12	TGCGCCAGCAGCTTGGGCGGGCCCGGGCAGTATTTT	CASSLGGPGQYF
TRBV7-9	TRBJ2-1	many	NA	15	TGTGCCAGCAGCTTAGTGCAGGGCGGCTACAATGAGCAGTTCTTC	CASSLVQGGYNEQFF
TRBV27	TRBJ1-6	NA	NA	17	TGTGCCAGCAGTTTAAATGGCGGCGGGACACATGGTTCACCCCTCCACTTT	CASSLNGGGTHGSPLHF
TRBV15	TRBJ2-7	few	TRBD2	15	TGTGCCACCAGCAGAGAAGGAGCGGGAGTTTACGAGCAGTACTTC	CATSREGAGVYEQYF
TRBV20-1	TRBJ2-1	few	TRBD2	11	TGCAGTACCCGACTAGCGACTGAGCAGTTCTTC	CSTRLATEQFF
TRBV4-3	TRBJ1-1	NA	NA	13	TGCGCCAGCAGCCATGGGGACGGTAGTGAAGCTTTCTTT	CASSHGDGSEAFF